This entry features one T cell receptor (beta chain) sequence. Its antigen specificity is not known. An end of the junction does not agree with germline; a read error may underlie this. This specimen comes from a study of shared clonotypes between healthy human individuals (TCRdb year 2020). For the study in its entirety: The cohort included a few men and a couple of women between 18 and 49 years of age. Between about 0.94 and 10 billion PBMCs per donor were obtained by leukapheresis. To estimate repertoire size and how much clonotypes are shared between individuals, the study performed deep sequencing of blood TCR repertoires from about five healthy adults. Per donor, three plates each were used for CD4 naive and CD4 memory, two for CD8 naive, and one for CD8 memory. To increase sequencing depth and limit assay-specific biases, TCR repertoire library preparation and sequencing were carried out by different laboratories using diverse techniques.

What the study reported, not specific to this receptor: Pairwise subsampling indicated that sequencing depth was expected to affect the degree of clonotype sharing among donors. Rarefaction of sorted-subset datasets indicated incomplete sequencing despite the large sequencing depth. Because the study included only a small number of donors, the genetic and exposure-history diversity represented was limited. Estimated clonotype richness was generally larger for naive than for memory subsets. Higher generation probabilities were observed for clonotypes shared by all four sorted-subset donors than for non-shared clonotypes. Sampling was restricted to blood, and TCR repertoires in tissues likely differ from the TCR repertoires found in blood. Across several donors, about 5% of naive CD4, around 3.5% of naive CD8, about 2.3% of memory CD4, and 0.4% to 0.45% of memory CD8 clonotypes were shared.

TCR CDR3 regions were amplified from genomic DNA by multiplex PCR using the deep immunoSEQ assay. Genomic DNA extracted from each cell subset was distributed evenly over all wells of several immunoSEQ 96-well plates, and each plate served as one replicate. For sorted subsets, each replicate PCR was loaded with roughly 190 ng genomic DNA, equivalent to some 27,000 T cell genomes. Purified libraries were quantified with a Qubit 3.0 fluorometer, sized on a Bioanalyzer 2100, and re-quantified with the KAPA Library Quantification kit. A separate single-read 150-cycle Illumina NextSeq 550 flow cell was used to sequence each immunoSEQ 96-well plate. The paper's data handling went like this. Because the immunoSEQ output held only junctional sequences and lacked quality scores, the filtering could not match the filtering applied to full-length reads. Sequences were annotated with PyIR, a Python wrapper for IgBLAST v1.9, using IMGT germline references to assign V/J genes and CDR3. Any read was removed if the V/J assignment was weak (E-value above 1e-6), the CDR3 was missing, or the read contained stop codons, out-of-frame junctions, or ambiguous translated residues. V3J clonotypes were defined as sequences sharing the same inferred V gene, J gene, and CDR3 amino acid sequence. To compute the percentage overlap between repertoires, the number of shared unique clonotypes was divided by the size of the smaller repertoire. Three approaches were used to assess repertoire richness: RTK rarefaction, the Chao1 estimator, and Recon v2.1 estimates of unobserved clonotypes. Generation probabilities were computed with OLGA for all TCRbeta clonotypes obtained by the gDNA method from several donors. The immuneACCESS repertoire file appears here via TCRdb, limited to in-frame rearrangements. These files lack a portion of the clones; in checked studies, under half of the deficit traces to unresolved V genes, and the cause of the others is not known. Clone size and V and J calls were adopted from that table, with D and trimming inferred from the DNA. A total of about 1.5 million clones appear in this sample, around 98% of them only once. The top ten clonotypes cover roughly 0.42% of the sample.

The donors were healthy, HIV-negative adults with no recently reported acute infections or vaccinations. All donors were Caucasian adults living in Nashville, Tennessee, USA. CD4+ T cells were enriched through magnetic negative selection, after which naive cells were positively selected on CD45RA and the remaining negative fraction served as the memory subset. Blood was obtained by leukapheresis, after which PBMCs were separated by Ficoll-Histopaque density gradient centrifugation and cryopreserved in liquid nitrogen vapor phase. Purity and quantity of every magnetically sorted T cell population were checked by analytical flow cytometry. From each sorted fraction, genomic DNA was isolated and quantified by UV absorbance on a Nanodrop 2000c. Sequenced sample: naive CD4+ T cells sorted from blood. The cell subset or site label of this sample denotes: CD45RA+ positively selected. This receptor was identified in a man aged 25-45 years in good health.

The sequenced DNA: TGCGCCAGCAGCGTCCCAGCGGGACAGCGGCTCTTC. Protein translation: CASSVPAGQRLF. The V and J segments used are TRBV4-1 and TRBJ2-1; the D gene is possibly TRBD1 or TRBD2, each agreeing over 7 bases. The germline V gene sets CDR1 to MGHRA and CDR2 to YSYEKL. The CDR3 covers 12 residues, taking in both the cysteine and the phenylalanine. The sequence is cut down to CDR3 DNA, 36 bases in frame from base 1.